One sample yielded the 17 T cell receptor beta chains listed below, sequenced in a study of T cell responses to AZD1222 COVID-19 vaccine. The assay was immunoSEQ multiplex PCR, and TCRdb's table has in-frame clones only and misses some. The table includes about 110,000 clones, roughly 90% detected once. The input for sequencing was peripheral blood, taken on day 0 of MenACWY control vaccination. Receptors were obtained from an adult in good health.

The gene calls are TRBV10-3 and TRBJ2-5; 10 bases agree with TRBD1. CDR3 size: 15 residues. Looked up from germline, CDR1 is ENHRY and CDR2 is SYGVKD. J was trimmed by 3 bases and V by 4 bases; bases with no gene match: 5. This chain's CDR3 is CAISGPGTGEETQYF. The CDR3 DNA follows: TGTGCCATCAGTGGCCCTGGGACAGGGGAAGAGACCCAGTACTTC.

The gene calls are TRBV5-1 and TRBJ1-5; the D is unclear. Looked up from germline, CDR1 is SGHRS and CDR2 is YFSETQ. Trimming stripped 0 bases from V and 2 bases from J, with 6 bases between. The CDR3 extends over 14 amino acids. The CDR3 DNA reads TGCGCCAGCAGCTTGGCGGCTGGCAATCAGCCCCAGCATTTT. This codes for CASSLAAGNQPQHF.

The CDR3, as DNA: TGTGCCAGCAGTTACTGGGCCTCGGCGAACACTGAAGCTTTCTTT. Translated: CASSYWASANTEAFF. This rearrangement joins TRBV6-5 to TRBJ1-1; D uncertain. Germline V gene sequence: CDR1 MNHEY, CDR2 SVGAGI. The V end lost 1 base, the J end lost 1 base, and 10 bases lay between the germline ends. This CDR3 contains 15 residues.

This sequence joins TRBV19 and TRBJ1-6; D perhaps matches TRBD1 (6 bases). This CDR3 comprises 13 residues. The V end was cut by 7 bases, the J end by 9 bases, with 13 bases between. Germline CDR1 is LNHDA and CDR2 is SQIVND (reference sequence). In DNA, the CDR3 is TGTGCCAGTAACCAGGGGCAGGGTTCACCCCTCCACTTT. It is translated as CASNQGQGSPLHF.

The chain joins TRBV19 to TRBJ1-6; D remains unclear. V was pared by 5 bases and J by 7 bases, with 9 bases between. The CDR3 is 13 residues long. Germline V gene lookup returns CDR1 LNHDA and CDR2 SQIVND (reference sequence). The CDR3 DNA sequence: TGTGCCAGTAGTCAGACACAGAATTCACCCCTCCACTTT. Amino acid sequence: CASSQTQNSPLHF.

The CDR3: CASRHTGTVNEKLFF. CDR3 DNA sequence: TGCGCCAGCAGACATACCGGGACAGTCAATGAAAAACTGTTTTTT. The chain uses TRBV5-1 and TRBJ1-4, with 7 bases fitting TRBD1. Germline V gene data show CDR1 as SGHRS and CDR2 as YFSETQ. The CDR3 extends over 15 amino acids. Trimming removed 5 bases from V and 5 bases from J; junction bases left unmatched: 9.

The chain has TRBV7-9 and TRBJ2-2; tentative D call: TRBD1 (5 bases). Trimming removed 2 bases from V and 2 bases from J, with 9 bases in between. Germline CDR1 reads SEHNR; CDR2 reads FQNEAQ (reference sequence). The CDR3 sequence is 15 residues long. As DNA, the CDR3 is TGTGCCAGCAGCTTAAGGGGTTACAACACCGGGGAGCTGTTTTTT. Its protein is CASSLRGYNTGELFF.

This rearrangement joins TRBV27 to TRBJ1-4; a possible D gene is TRBD1 (6 bases). V dropped 6 bases and J dropped 3 bases, with 8 bases sitting between them. The CDR3 has 13 residues. CDR1 is MNHEY, CDR2 SMNVEV, per germline (reference sequence). CDR3 sequence reads: CASSRQANEKLFF. The DNA of the CDR3 is TGTGCCAGCAGCCGACAGGCTAATGAAAAACTGTTTTTT.

The chain carries TRBV27 and TRBJ2-7, with unresolved D. The CDR3 is 13 amino acids. V lost 3 bases, J lost 7 bases, and 13 bases lay in between. The germline V gene has CDR1 MNHEY and CDR2 SMNVEV (reference sequence). The CDR3 bases are TGTGCCAGCAGTTTCCGGCACCTTAGAGAGCAGTACTTC. Translating gives CASSFRHLREQYF.

The V call is TRBV7-3, the J call TRBJ2-5; perhaps TRBD1 as D (6 bases). CDR3 length: 17 residues. CDR1 is SGHTA, CDR2 FQGTGA, per germline. Trimming removed 6 bases at V and 3 bases at J, with 23 bases between. CDR3 region: CASSPGHSFSGKETQYF. In DNA form, the CDR3 reads TGTGCCAGCAGTCCGGGACACTCTTTCTCGGGAAAAGAGACCCAGTACTTC.

This sequence joins TRBV2 and TRBJ2-1; TRBD1 agrees at 11 bases. With 6 bases clipped from V and 4 bases from J, the junction kept 8 bases outside the gene matches. This CDR3 region has 16 residues. Germline V lookup: CDR1 SNHLY, CDR2 FYNNEI. The DNA of the CDR3 is TGTGCCAGCAGGCCCGGCGGGACAGGGGGGTACAATGAGCAGTTCTTC. This sequence encodes CASRPGGTGGYNEQFF.

The genes are TRBV7-2 and TRBJ1-1; D not resolved. V was trimmed by 1 base and J by 3 bases, leaving 9 bases between them. Germline V lookup: CDR1 SGHTA, CDR2 FQGNSA. The CDR3 consists of 14 residues. For the CDR3, the DNA is TGTGCCAGCAGCTTAGGAGGGCGGGACACTGAAGCTTTCTTT. It translates to CASSLGGRDTEAFF.

The chain carries TRBV10-3 and TRBJ1-4; D remains ambiguous. CDR1 ENHRY and CDR2 SYGVKD come from the germline V gene. V was trimmed by 6 bases and J by 6 bases, leaving 11 bases between them. The CDR3 extends over 13 amino acids. This CDR3 reads CAISPGRDEKLFF. The CDR3 region has the DNA TGTGCCATCAGCCCCGGACGGGATGAAAAACTGTTTTTT.

V usage is TRBV2 and J usage is TRBJ1-1, with D hard to call. Deletions cut 2 bases from V and 4 bases from J, with 11 bases between. The germline V gene has CDR1 SNHLY and CDR2 FYNNEI. This CDR3 region has 14 residues. The CDR3: CASSELGWGTEAFF. The CDR3 bases are TGTGCCAGCAGTGAATTAGGTTGGGGCACTGAAGCTTTCTTT.

The chain recombines TRBV2 with TRBJ1-4, with D perhaps matching TRBD1 (6 bases). Germline CDR1 SNHLY, CDR2 FYNNEI. The CDR3 has 15 residues. The V end was cut by 7 bases, the J end by 0 bases, with 12 bases between. The CDR3 sequence is CASTGGPATNEKLFF. The CDR3 nucleotides read TGTGCCAGCACCGGGGGGCCGGCAACTAATGAAAAACTGTTTTTT.

This rearrangement joins TRBV14 to TRBJ2-7; 9 bases line up with TRBD1. V was pared by 3 bases and J by 2 bases, with 14 bases of the junction left unmatched. The germline gives CDR1 SGHDN, CDR2 FVKESK. The CDR3 sequence is 18 residues long. The CDR3 nucleotides read TGTGCCAGCAGCCACACGGGACAGGGACCGCACTTACCCTACGAGCAGTACTTC. Protein sequence: CASSHTGQGPHLPYEQYF.

This chain connects TRBV27 to TRBJ1-5; D uncertain. V lost 6 bases to trimming and J lost 1 base, with 10 bases between them. The CDR3 runs 14 residues. CDR1 is MNHEY, CDR2 SMNVEV, per germline (reference sequence). This CDR3 reads CASSPRRSNQPQHF. In DNA form, the CDR3 reads TGTGCCAGCAGCCCGCGACGGAGCAATCAGCCCCAGCATTTT.